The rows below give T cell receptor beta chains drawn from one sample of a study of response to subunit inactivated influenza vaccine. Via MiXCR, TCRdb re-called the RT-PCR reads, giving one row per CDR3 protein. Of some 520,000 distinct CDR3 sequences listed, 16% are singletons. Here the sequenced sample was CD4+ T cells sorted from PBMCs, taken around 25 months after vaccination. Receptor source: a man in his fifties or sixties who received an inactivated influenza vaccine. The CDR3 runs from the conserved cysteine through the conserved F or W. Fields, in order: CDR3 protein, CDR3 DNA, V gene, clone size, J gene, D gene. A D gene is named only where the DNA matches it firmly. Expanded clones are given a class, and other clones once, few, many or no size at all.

CSVPGQRTEAFF TGCAGCGTCCCGGGACAGAGGACTGAAGCTTTCTTT TRBV29-1 many TRBJ1-1 TRBD1
CASSLGSGAYTDTQYF TGCGCCAGCAGCTTGGGTTCCGGCGCATACACAGATACGCAGTATTTT TRBV5-1 few TRBJ2-3 .
CASSLFGGRYGYTF TGTGCCAGCAGTTTATTCGGGGGGCGGTACGGCTACACCTTC TRBV27 . TRBJ1-2 .
CASSLGQAYNSPLHF TGTGCCAGCAGTCTCGGACAGGCTTATAATTCACCCCTCCACTTT TRBV12-3/TRBV12-4 . TRBJ1-6 TRBD1
CSAKREAGNTQYF TGCAGTGCTAAGCGGGAGGCGGGCAATACGCAGTATTTT TRBV20-1 few TRBJ2-3 TRBD2
CASTRDGGNTIYF TGTGCCAGCACCCGGGACGGTGGAAACACCATATATTTT TRBV9 few TRBJ1-3 .
CASSQERKRGTGELFF TGCGCCAGCAGCCAAGAAAGGAAGCGGGGGACCGGGGAGCTGTTTTTT TRBV4-3 . TRBJ2-2 TRBD2
CSGLIPGLLNEQFF TGCAGCGGTCTAATTCCGGGACTACTCAATGAGCAGTTCTTC TRBV29-1 . TRBJ2-1 TRBD2
CATSRDLRAGDYNEQFF TGTGCCACCAGCAGAGATCTGAGGGCCGGTGACTACAATGAGCAGTTCTTC TRBV15 few TRBJ2-1 .
CSVEQGRKNTEAFF TGCAGCGTTGAACAGGGCAGAAAAAACACTGAAGCTTTCTTT TRBV29-1 few TRBJ1-1 .
CAIGLAGGYEQFF TGTGCCATCGGACTAGCGGGAGGTTATGAGCAGTTCTTC TRBV6-2/TRBV6-3 . TRBJ2-1 TRBD2
CSASPGTGGGDTQYF TGCAGTGCTAGCCCCGGGACAGGGGGCGGAGATACGCAGTATTTT TRBV20-1 . TRBJ2-3 TRBD1
CASSEADRGDQPQHF TGTGCCAGCAGTGAAGCGGACAGGGGGGATCAGCCCCAGCATTTT TRBV6-1 . TRBJ1-5 TRBD1
CASSLSGGAPTDTQYF TGTGCCAGCAGTTTGTCGGGGGGGGCCCCAACAGATACGCAGTATTTT TRBV12-3/TRBV12-4 . TRBJ2-3 TRBD2
CASSSVDRNTGELFF TGTGCCAGCAGCTCCGTGGACCGGAACACCGGGGAGCTGTTTTTT TRBV7-3 . TRBJ2-2 .
CASSLSVGTATDTQYF TGCGCCAGCAGCTTGAGTGTCGGGACAGCCACAGATACGCAGTATTTT TRBV5-1 few TRBJ2-3 TRBD1
CATSDYLAGGADTQYF TGTGCCACCAGTGATTATCTAGCGGGGGGTGCAGATACGCAGTATTTT TRBV24-1 . TRBJ2-3 TRBD2
CASSFAGGGRLTGELFF TGTGCCAGCAGCTTCGCTGGCGGAGGAAGGCTTACCGGGGAGCTGTTTTTT TRBV5-5 few TRBJ2-2 .
CAISESEGLASEQFF TGTGCCATCAGTGAGTCGGAGGGACTAGCATCTGAGCAGTTCTTC TRBV10-3 . TRBJ2-1 TRBD2
CASTKVLAGTEAFF TGTGCCAGCACCAAAGTCCTGGCGGGGACTGAAGCTTTCTTT TRBV12-3/TRBV12-4 . TRBJ1-1 .
CASSLASGAGTGELFF TGTGCCAGCAGTTTAGCTTCCGGAGCAGGCACCGGGGAGCTGTTTTTT TRBV12-3/TRBV12-4 . TRBJ2-2 .
CSAMGDRGVYEQYF TGCAGTGCTATGGGAGATAGGGGGGTTTACGAGCAGTACTTC TRBV20-1 . TRBJ2-7 .
CASSQVRGAGEQYF TGTGCCAGCAGCCAAGTCAGAGGGGCTGGAGAGCAGTACTTC TRBV14 . TRBJ2-7 .
CASSRRGGVNTEAFF TGTGCCAGCAGCCGCCGGGGCGGGGTGAACACTGAAGCTTTCTTT TRBV3-1 . TRBJ1-1 .
CASKLSGTGSTEAFF TGTGCCAGCAAATTATCGGGGACAGGGAGCACTGAAGCTTTCTTT TRBV12-3/TRBV12-4 . TRBJ1-1 TRBD1
CASSSQGSSGNTIYF TGTGCCAGCAGCTCGCAGGGAAGCTCTGGAAACACCATATATTTT TRBV7-9 many TRBJ1-3 .
CASSQDRQGGEELFF TGTGCCAGCAGCCAAGACCGACAGGGGGGGGAGGAACTGTTTTTT TRBV4-2 . TRBJ1-4 TRBD1
CASSFRGWAGSLAGELFF TGTGCCAGCAGTTTTAGGGGGTGGGCAGGGAGTCTCGCCGGGGAGCTGTTTTTT TRBV12-3/TRBV12-4 . TRBJ2-2 .
CASSQGTGRSYEQYF TGTGCCAGCAGCCAAGGAACAGGGAGATCCTACGAGCAGTACTTC TRBV4-2 many TRBJ2-7 .
CASSLGGDEQYF TGCGCCAGCAGCTTGGGGGGGGACGAGCAGTACTTC TRBV5-1 many TRBJ2-7 .
CASSQLARFRSGNTIYF TGTGCCAGCAGCCAATTAGCCAGATTTCGCTCTGGAAACACCATATATTTT TRBV3-1 few TRBJ1-3 .
CASSLDRSTPLHF TGTGCCAGCAGTTTAGACAGGTCCACACCCCTCCACTTT TRBV12-3/TRBV12-4 few TRBJ1-6 .
CASTLYKRQLMNTEAFF TGTGCCAGCACCCTTTACAAGAGGCAGCTCATGAACACTGAAGCTTTCTTT TRBV12-3/TRBV12-4 few TRBJ1-1 .
CASSSRQGIYNEQFF TGTGCCAGCTCCAGCCGGCAGGGAATCTACAATGAGCAGTTCTTC TRBV18 many TRBJ2-1 .
CSARVTTGVNTIYF TGCAGTGCTAGGGTGACAACAGGGGTGAACACCATATATTTT TRBV20-1 few TRBJ1-3 TRBD1
CASPGGTGARSLNYGYTF TGTGCCAGCCCAGGGGGGACAGGAGCAAGGTCGCTTAACTATGGCTACACCTTC TRBV27 . TRBJ1-2 TRBD1
CASSQVSGGYNEQFF TGTGCCAGCAGCCAAGTTAGCGGGGGTTACAATGAGCAGTTCTTC TRBV4-2 few TRBJ2-1 TRBD2
CASSPGPGASEQYF TGCGCCAGCAGCCCTGGCCCGGGGGCTAGCGAGCAGTACTTC TRBV5-1 . TRBJ2-7 .
CASSFFSSTETQYF TGTGCCAGCAGTTTTTTCTCTAGCACGGAGACCCAGTACTTC TRBV12-3/TRBV12-4 . TRBJ2-5 .
CASRPPGDGSPLHF TGTGCCAGCAGACCCCCGGGAGACGGCTCACCCCTCCACTTT TRBV14 few TRBJ1-6 .
CASSGLRNTEAFF TGCGCCAGCAGTGGGTTGAGGAACACTGAAGCTTTCTTT TRBV10-2 . TRBJ1-1 .
CASSLVAGGPNEQFF TGTGCCAGCAGCTTAGTAGCGGGAGGGCCAAATGAGCAGTTCTTC TRBV7-2 many TRBJ2-1 TRBD2
CSVRADGVRLEQYF TGCAGCGTTCGAGCAGACGGGGTCCGGCTCGAGCAGTACTTC TRBV29-1 many TRBJ2-7 .
CAISDGTQETQYF TGTGCCATCAGTGACGGGACTCAAGAGACCCAGTACTTC TRBV10-3 . TRBJ2-5 .
CASSFQGVSGANVLTF TGTGCCAGCAGTTTCCAGGGGGTCTCTGGGGCCAACGTCCTGACTTTC TRBV12-3/TRBV12-4 . TRBJ2-6 TRBD1